This T cell receptor beta chain was identified in a study of regulatory T cells in long-lasting Graves disease. General observations from the study: More public clonotypes were shared by persistent patients (about 3,000) than by new patients (under 1,000). Persistent Graves' cases showed lower TCR diversity than newly diagnosed cases.

There are 15 residues in the CDR3. V lost 6 bases to trimming and J lost 0 bases, with 15 bases between them. Germline assignment: CDR1 SNHLY and CDR2 FYNNEI. Arm-PCR of CDR3 regions and iRepertoire HTBI primers were the basis on which TCR beta libraries were built. MiXCR, applied by TCRdb to the multiplex PCR reads, yields one record per CDR3 protein. The profile covers a few hundred thousand distinct CDR3 sequences, with around 15% appearing a single time and 20% to 25% taken by the ten largest. Described time point: newly diagnosed GD, antithyroid drugs for less than 3 months. The TCR library was prepared using RNA isolated from PBMCs. This clonotype was recorded at least ten times. Its antigen remains unknown. These data also featured in a second study, about T cells in Graves' hyperthyroidism and ophthalmopathy. That publication notes: Diagnosing involved the use of clinical symptoms, serum thyroxine and TRAb, thyroid ultrasound and orbital computed tomography.

The clonotype was recovered from a woman between 18 and 29 years old with Graves disease. The sequencing here drew on peripheral blood mononuclear cells (PBMCs), taken at new diagnosis, from a patient treated with antithyroid drugs. This chain uses TRBV2 with TRBJ2-7, with a possible D match to TRBD1 (5 bases). In DNA form, the CDR3 reads TGTGCCAGCAGGTCAGCAGGGCAAGGCTCCTACGAGCAGTACTTC. Its protein product is CASRSAGQGSYEQYF. Full variable domain (missing parts from reference TRBV2 and TRBJ2-7): EPEVTQTPSHQVTQMGQEVILRCVPISNHLYFYWYRQILGQKVEFLVSFYNNEISEKSEIFDDQFSVERPDGSNFTLKIRSTKLEDSAMYFCASRSAGQGSYEQYFGPGTRLTVT.